This TCR beta chain emerged from a study of T cells in Graves' hyperthyroidism and ophthalmopathy. Amplification yielded TCR beta CDR3 regions, with RNA transcripts as the source. HTBI primers were employed in a first-round RT-PCR of the TCR CDR3. TCRdb itself ran the multiplex PCR reads through MiXCR, one entry per CDR3 protein. The table lists some 570,000 distinct CDR3 sequences, around 14% of them singletons, with 6.5% to 9% in the top ten. J gave up 0 bases and V 5 bases, and 7 bases lay outside the gene matches. This CDR3 region has 16 residues. Germline V lookup: CDR1 PRHDT, CDR2 FYEKMQ (reference sequence). Thyroid ultrasound and orbital computed tomography, with clinical symptoms and serum thyroxine and TRAb, informed diagnoses. Findings of the study overall: The blood repertoire included most of the expanded thyroid clonotypes above 0.001. The authors' 13 V-J model separated ophthalmopathy from stable hyperthyroidism.

This clonotype appeared many times. What it binds is unknown. The sequence came from a woman aged 18-35 years with Graves' ophthalmopathy. Sequences were obtained from blood. The chain employs TRBV13 and TRBJ1-5; 7 bases align to TRBD1. DNA of the CDR3: TGTGCCAGCAGCACCTACAGGGGTGGTAGCAATCAGCCCCAGCATTTT. This gives the protein CASSTYRGGSNQPQHF.